This T cell receptor (beta chain) was identified during a study of human T cells and chemical hapten exposure. Overall study: While the approximately 25-week study was under way, patients received diphenylcyclopropenone on the scalp every week. Patch tests put 0.01% DPC on the upper back, and the results were checked at 6 days.

Study results and caveats: There was a positive correlation between PT1 expanded TCR counts and patch test score.

Unique molecular identifiers were linked by the library to individual cDNA molecules. TCRdb itself ran the RACE reads through MiXCR, one entry per CDR3 protein. The sample records about 190,000 distinct CDR3 sequences, 24% being singletons. V trimming: 6 bases; J trimming: 0 bases; junction bases outside the gene matches: 17. The CDR3 runs 21 residues. Germline V gives CDR1 MGHRA, CDR2 YSYEKL. This clonotype was found a few times. Its antigen remains unidentified. Time point in this sample: patch test 3, about 24 weeks after DPC sensitization. Treatment described: therapeutic diphenylcyclopropenone sensitization with weekly scalp DPC.

The chain joins TRBV4-1 to TRBJ2-2, with 12 bases identical to TRBD2. This sequence was found in a woman between 35 and 50 years old with alopecia areata. Some clones in this sample may be carry-over from other donors' samples. Sample: whole blood, taken in connection with sensitization to the hapten diphenylcyclopropenone (DPC). In nucleotides, the CDR3 is TGCGCCAGCAGATCACTTTCTTCATGGACTAGCGGGGATACGAACACCGGGGAGCTGTTTTTT. Residues: CASRSLSSWTSGDTNTGELFF.